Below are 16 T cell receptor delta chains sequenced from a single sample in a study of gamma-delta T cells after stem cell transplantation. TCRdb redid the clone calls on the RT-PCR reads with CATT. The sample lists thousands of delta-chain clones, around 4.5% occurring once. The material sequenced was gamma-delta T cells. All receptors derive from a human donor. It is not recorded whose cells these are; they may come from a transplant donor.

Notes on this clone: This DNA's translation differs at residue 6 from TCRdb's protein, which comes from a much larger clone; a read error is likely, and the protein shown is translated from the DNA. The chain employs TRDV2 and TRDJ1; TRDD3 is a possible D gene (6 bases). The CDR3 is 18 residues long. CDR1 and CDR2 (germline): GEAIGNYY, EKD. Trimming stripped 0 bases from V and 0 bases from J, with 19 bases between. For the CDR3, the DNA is TGTGCCTGTGACACCGCAGGGGATCCGACCCCCTACACCGATAAACTCATCTTT. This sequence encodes CACDTAGDPTPYTDKLIF.

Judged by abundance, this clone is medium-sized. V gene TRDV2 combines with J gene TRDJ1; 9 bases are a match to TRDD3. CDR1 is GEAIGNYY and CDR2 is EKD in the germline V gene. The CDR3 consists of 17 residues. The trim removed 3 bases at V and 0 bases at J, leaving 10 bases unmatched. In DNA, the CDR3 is TGTGCCTGTGACCTACTGGGGGAGAGGGGGAACACCGATAAACTCATCTTT. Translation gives CACDLLGERGNTDKLIF.

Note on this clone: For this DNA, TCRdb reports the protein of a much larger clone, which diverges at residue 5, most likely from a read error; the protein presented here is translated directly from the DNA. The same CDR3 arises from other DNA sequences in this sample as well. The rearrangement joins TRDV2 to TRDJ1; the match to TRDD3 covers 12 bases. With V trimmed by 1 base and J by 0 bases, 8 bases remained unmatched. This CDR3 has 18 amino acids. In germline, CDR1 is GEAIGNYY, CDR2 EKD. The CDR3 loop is CACDTLGDTLPHTDKLIF. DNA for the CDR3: TGTGCCTGTGACACACTGGGGGATACCCTCCCACACACCGATAAACTCATCTTT.

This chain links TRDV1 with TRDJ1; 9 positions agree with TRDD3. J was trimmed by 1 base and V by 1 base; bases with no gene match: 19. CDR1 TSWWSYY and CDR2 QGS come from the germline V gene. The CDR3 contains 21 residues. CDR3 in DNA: TGTGCTCTTGGGGAACCTCTCCGCACACACTGGGGGACACACAGCACCGATAAACTCATCTTT. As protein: CALGEPLRTHWGTHSTDKLIF.

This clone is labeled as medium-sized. Here the CDR3 reads CACDALTGGYAPHHKLIF. CDR3 sequence (DNA): TGTGCCTGTGACGCCTTAACTGGGGGATACGCCCCGCACCATAAACTCATCTTT. The chain has TRDV2 and TRDJ1, with 13 bases matching TRDD3. This CDR3 comprises 18 residues. The germline CDR1 and CDR2 sequences are GEAIGNYY and EKD. The V gene end was trimmed by 3 bases and the J gene end by 6 bases; junction bases not matched to a gene: 15.

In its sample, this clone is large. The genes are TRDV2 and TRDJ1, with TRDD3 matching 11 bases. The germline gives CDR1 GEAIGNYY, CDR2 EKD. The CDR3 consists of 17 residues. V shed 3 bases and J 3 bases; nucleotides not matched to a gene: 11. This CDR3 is CACDFLLGDTRSDKLIF. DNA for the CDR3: TGTGCCTGTGACTTTCTTCTGGGGGATACCAGGTCCGATAAACTCATCTTT.

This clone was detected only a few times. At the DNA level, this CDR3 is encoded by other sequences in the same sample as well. CDR3 amino acids: CACDPLGFRVDKLIF. The CDR3 DNA follows: TGTGCCTGCGATCCACTGGGGTTCCGGGTCGATAAACTCATCTTT. The chain recombines TRDV2 with TRDJ1; TRDD3 matches 7 bases. Germline trimming cut 7 bases from V and 4 bases from J; bases unmatched to any gene: 14. Germline loops: CDR1 GEAIGNYY, CDR2 EKD. The CDR3 is 15 residues long.

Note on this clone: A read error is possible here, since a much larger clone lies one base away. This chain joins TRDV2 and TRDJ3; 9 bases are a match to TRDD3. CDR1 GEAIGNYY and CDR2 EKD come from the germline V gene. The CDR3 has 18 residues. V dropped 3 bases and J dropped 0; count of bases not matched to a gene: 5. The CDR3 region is CACDAVLGDSWDTRQMFF. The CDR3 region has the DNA TGTGCCTGTGACGCCGTACTGGGGGACTCCTGGGACACCCGACAGATGTTTTTC.

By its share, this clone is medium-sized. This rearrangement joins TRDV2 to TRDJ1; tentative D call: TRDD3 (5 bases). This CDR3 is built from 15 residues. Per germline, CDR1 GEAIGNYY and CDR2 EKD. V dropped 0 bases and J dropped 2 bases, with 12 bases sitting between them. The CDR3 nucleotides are TGTGCCTGTGACACCGTAGGGGAGTATACCGATAAACTCATCTTT. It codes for CACDTVGEYTDKLIF.

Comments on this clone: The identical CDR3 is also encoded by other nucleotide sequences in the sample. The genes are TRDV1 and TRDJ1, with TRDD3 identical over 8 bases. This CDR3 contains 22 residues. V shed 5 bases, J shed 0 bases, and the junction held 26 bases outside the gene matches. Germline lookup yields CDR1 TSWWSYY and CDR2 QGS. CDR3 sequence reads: CALGIAPERGYWGLGYTDKLIF. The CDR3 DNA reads TGTGCTCTTGGGATCGCCCCGGAGCGGGGATACTGGGGCCTTGGGTACACCGATAAACTCATCTTT.

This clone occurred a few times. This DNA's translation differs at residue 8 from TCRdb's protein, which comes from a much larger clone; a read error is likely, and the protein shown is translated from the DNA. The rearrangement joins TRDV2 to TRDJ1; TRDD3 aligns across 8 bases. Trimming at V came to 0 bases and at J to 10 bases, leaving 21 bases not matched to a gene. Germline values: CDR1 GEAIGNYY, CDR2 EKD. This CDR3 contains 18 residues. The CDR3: CACDTVGGVGDPRRGLIF. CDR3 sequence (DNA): TGTGCCTGTGACACCGTTGGCGGGGTGGGGGATCCCCGGAGAGGACTCATCTTT.

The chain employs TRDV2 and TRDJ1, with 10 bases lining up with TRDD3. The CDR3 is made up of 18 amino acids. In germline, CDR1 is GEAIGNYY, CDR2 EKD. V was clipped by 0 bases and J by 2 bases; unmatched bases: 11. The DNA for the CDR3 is TGTGCCTGTGACACCGTCAGCTGGGGGATAGGCGCTACCGATAAACTCATCTTT. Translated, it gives CACDTVSWGIGATDKLIF.

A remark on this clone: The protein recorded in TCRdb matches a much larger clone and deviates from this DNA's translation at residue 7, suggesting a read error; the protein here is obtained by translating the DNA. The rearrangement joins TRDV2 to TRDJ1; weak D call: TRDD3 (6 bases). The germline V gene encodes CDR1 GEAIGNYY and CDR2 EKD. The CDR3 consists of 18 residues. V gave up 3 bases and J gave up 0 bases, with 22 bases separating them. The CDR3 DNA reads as TGTGCCTGTGACTCCTTACAGGGGGAACCAAAGTACACCGATAAACTCATCTTT. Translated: CACDSLQGEPKYTDKLIF.

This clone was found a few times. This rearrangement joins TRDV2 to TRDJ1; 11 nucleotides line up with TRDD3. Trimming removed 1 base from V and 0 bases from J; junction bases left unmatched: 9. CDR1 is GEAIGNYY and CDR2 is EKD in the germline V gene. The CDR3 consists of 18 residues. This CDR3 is CACDTVGGGYAYTDKLIF. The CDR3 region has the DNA TGTGCCTGTGACACGGTTGGTGGGGGATACGCGTACACCGATAAACTCATCTTT.

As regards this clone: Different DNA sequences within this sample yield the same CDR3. The CDR3 sequence is CACDRTTGGYLSWDTRQMFF. The DNA for the CDR3 is TGTGCCTGTGACCGAACAACTGGGGGATACCTCTCCTGGGACACCCGACAGATGTTTTTC. The chain employs TRDV2 and TRDJ3; 12 bases line up with TRDD3. Germline-derived CDR1 and CDR2 are GEAIGNYY and EKD. V was pared by 3 bases and J by 0 bases, with 8 bases of the junction left unmatched. The CDR3 covers 20 residues.

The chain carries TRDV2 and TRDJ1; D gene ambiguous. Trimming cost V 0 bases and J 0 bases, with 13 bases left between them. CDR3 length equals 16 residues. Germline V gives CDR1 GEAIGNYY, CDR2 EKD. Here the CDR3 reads CACDTAEAKYTDKLIF. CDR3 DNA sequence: TGTGCCTGTGACACCGCAGAGGCGAAGTACACCGATAAACTCATCTTT.